The rows below give T cell receptor beta chains drawn from one sample of a study of CD8+ T cells in alopecia areata. The assay was immunoSEQ multiplex PCR, and TCRdb's table has in-frame clones only and misses some. The sample shows 150,000 or so clones, 50% to 60% of them seen only once. Specimen: CD4+ T cells sorted from blood. These receptors all stem from a human donor in good health. Each CDR3 is given with its conserved first and last residue. The D gene is left open where the match is weak. Size is stated for part of the rows, as once, few or many counts, or as a class when the clone is expanded.

clone size: NA; D gene: NA; J gene: TRBJ2-7; V gene: TRBV7-9; CDR3 protein: CASSFSGITYEQYF; CDR3 DNA: TGTGCCAGCAGCTTTAGCGGAATCACCTACGAGCAGTACTTC
clone size: few; D gene: NA; J gene: TRBJ2-5; V gene: TRBV10-3; CDR3 protein: CATRDTVQETQYF; CDR3 DNA: TGTGCCACCCGGGACACCGTCCAAGAGACCCAGTACTTC
clone size: once; D gene: NA; J gene: TRBJ1-5; V gene: TRBV10-3; CDR3 protein: CAISAGDNQPQHF; CDR3 DNA: TGTGCCATCAGTGCGGGGGATAATCAGCCCCAGCATTTT
clone size: once; D gene: NA; J gene: TRBJ2-2; V gene: TRBV18; CDR3 protein: CASSPGSSSTGELFF; CDR3 DNA: TGTGCCAGCTCACCAGGGAGCTCTTCCACCGGGGAGCTGTTTTTT
clone size: NA; D gene: NA; J gene: TRBJ2-6; V gene: TRBV28; CDR3 protein: CASSPREVSGANVLTF; CDR3 DNA: TGTGCCAGCAGTCCCAGGGAGGTCTCTGGGGCCAACGTCCTGACTTTC
clone size: NA; D gene: NA; J gene: TRBJ1-4; V gene: TRBV25-1; CDR3 protein: CASSEYGTGYNEKLFF; CDR3 DNA: TGTGCCAGCAGTGAATACGGTACAGGTTATAATGAAAAACTGTTTTTT
clone size: NA; D gene: TRBD2; J gene: TRBJ2-3; V gene: TRBV30; CDR3 protein: CAWSPGLAGVSADTQYF; CDR3 DNA: TGTGCCTGGAGTCCGGGACTAGCGGGAGTTTCCGCAGATACGCAGTATTTT
clone size: NA; D gene: NA; J gene: TRBJ2-1; V gene: TRBV2; CDR3 protein: CASSEQGGNEQFF; CDR3 DNA: TGTGCCAGCAGTGAACAGGGGGGGAATGAGCAGTTCTTC
clone size: few; D gene: NA; J gene: TRBJ2-2; V gene: TRBV28; CDR3 protein: CASSLYGELFF; CDR3 DNA: TGTGCCAGCAGTTTATACGGGGAGCTGTTTTTT
clone size: few; D gene: NA; J gene: TRBJ2-7; V gene: TRBV30; CDR3 protein: CAWSVPGTSYEQYF; CDR3 DNA: TGTGCCTGGAGTGTACCTGGGACCTCCTACGAGCAGTACTTC
clone size: NA; D gene: NA; J gene: TRBJ1-4; V gene: TRBV5-6; CDR3 protein: CASTEFRGANEKLFF; CDR3 DNA: TGTGCCAGCACCGAATTCAGGGGCGCGAATGAAAAACTGTTTTTT
clone size: NA; D gene: NA; J gene: TRBJ2-6; V gene: TRBV7-9; CDR3 protein: CASSFSGRLSSGANVLTF; CDR3 DNA: TGTGCCAGCAGCTTCTCGGGACGTCTGAGCTCTGGGGCCAACGTCCTGACTTTC
clone size: NA; D gene: TRBD1; J gene: TRBJ2-1; V gene: TRBV28; CDR3 protein: CASSIQGANGYEQFF; CDR3 DNA: TGTGCCAGCAGTATACAGGGGGCGAACGGCTATGAGCAGTTCTTC
clone size: NA; D gene: TRBD2; J gene: TRBJ2-7; V gene: TRBV27; CDR3 protein: CASSSSGTHSYEQYF; CDR3 DNA: TGTGCCAGCAGTTCAAGCGGGACTCACTCCTACGAGCAGTACTTC
clone size: few; D gene: NA; J gene: TRBJ2-2; V gene: TRBV11-2; CDR3 protein: CASSFHGPGELFF; CDR3 DNA: TGTGCCAGCAGCTTCCATGGGCCCGGGGAGCTGTTTTTT
clone size: few; D gene: NA; J gene: TRBJ2-7; V gene: TRBV9; CDR3 protein: CASSESGPSYEQYF; CDR3 DNA: TGTGCCAGCAGCGAAAGCGGGCCCTCCTACGAGCAGTACTTC
clone size: NA; D gene: NA; J gene: TRBJ2-7; V gene: TRBV7-9; CDR3 protein: CASSLVGGGAYEQYF; CDR3 DNA: TGTGCCAGCAGCTTAGTTGGCGGGGGCGCATACGAGCAGTACTTC
clone size: few; D gene: NA; J gene: TRBJ2-7; V gene: TRBV5-5; CDR3 protein: CASSLLGLGPYEQYF; CDR3 DNA: TGTGCCAGCAGCTTGCTTGGGTTAGGACCTTACGAGCAGTACTTC
clone size: once; D gene: TRBD2; J gene: TRBJ2-2; V gene: TRBV7-9; CDR3 protein: CASSSGLVRSTGELFF; CDR3 DNA: TGTGCCAGCAGCTCGGGACTAGTACGGAGCACCGGGGAGCTGTTTTTT
clone size: NA; D gene: NA; J gene: TRBJ2-7; V gene: TRBV7-8; CDR3 protein: CASSPAGMAYEQYF; CDR3 DNA: TGTGCCAGCAGCCCGGCAGGGATGGCCTACGAGCAGTACTTC
clone size: NA; D gene: NA; J gene: TRBJ2-7; V gene: TRBV7-2; CDR3 protein: CASSPLTSSYEQYF; CDR3 DNA: TGTGCCAGCAGCCCCTTAACTTCGTCTTACGAGCAGTACTTC
clone size: NA; D gene: NA; J gene: TRBJ2-3; V gene: TRBV5-1; CDR3 protein: CASSLVWGRTDTQYF; CDR3 DNA: TGCGCCAGCAGCTTGGTCTGGGGCCGCACAGATACGCAGTATTTT
clone size: NA; D gene: NA; J gene: TRBJ1-3; V gene: TRBV30; CDR3 protein: CAWSRIGSSGNTIYF; CDR3 DNA: TGTGCCTGGAGTCGTATAGGAAGTTCTGGAAACACCATATATTTT
clone size: few; D gene: TRBD2; J gene: TRBJ2-1; V gene: TRBV27; CDR3 protein: CASNRAGGVGYNEQFF; CDR3 DNA: TGTGCCAGCAACAGAGCGGGAGGGGTGGGGTACAATGAGCAGTTCTTC
clone size: NA; D gene: NA; J gene: TRBJ2-3; V gene: TRBV15; CDR3 protein: CATSRDLEFEADTQYF; CDR3 DNA: TGTGCCACCAGCAGAGATCTGGAGTTTGAGGCAGATACGCAGTATTTT
clone size: few; D gene: TRBD1; J gene: TRBJ1-1; V gene: TRBV7-9; CDR3 protein: CASSSRDRNMNTEAFF; CDR3 DNA: TGTGCCAGCAGCTCCCGGGACAGGAACATGAACACTGAAGCTTTCTTT
clone size: once; D gene: TRBD1; J gene: TRBJ1-1; V gene: TRBV11-2; CDR3 protein: CASSPLGQGLTEAFF; CDR3 DNA: TGTGCCAGCAGCCCTCTCGGACAGGGACTCACTGAAGCTTTCTTT
clone size: NA; D gene: TRBD2; J gene: TRBJ2-5; V gene: TRBV29-1; CDR3 protein: CSAAVAGAETQYF; CDR3 DNA: TGCAGCGCGGCTGTTGCGGGAGCGGAGACCCAGTACTTC
clone size: few; D gene: NA; J gene: TRBJ1-1; V gene: TRBV19; CDR3 protein: CASSVEMGPAAFF; CDR3 DNA: TGTGCCAGTAGCGTGGAGATGGGCCCGGCAGCTTTCTTT
clone size: few; D gene: TRBD2; J gene: TRBJ2-2; V gene: TRBV5-1; CDR3 protein: CASSLASGSTGELFF; CDR3 DNA: TGCGCCAGCAGCTTGGCTAGCGGGAGCACCGGGGAGCTGTTTTTT
clone size: NA; D gene: TRBD2; J gene: TRBJ2-4; V gene: TRBV6-6; CDR3 protein: CASAERGGAFQYF; CDR3 DNA: TGTGCCAGCGCCGAACGGGGGGGGGCTTTTCAGTACTTC
clone size: many; D gene: NA; J gene: TRBJ1-3; V gene: TRBV6-5; CDR3 protein: CASRPGKSSGNTIYF; CDR3 DNA: TGTGCCAGCAGACCGGGAAAAAGCTCAGGAAACACCATATATTTT
clone size: NA; D gene: TRBD1; J gene: TRBJ1-2; V gene: TRBV2; CDR3 protein: CASSPGTGDYGYTF; CDR3 DNA: TGTGCCAGCAGTCCTGGGACAGGGGACTATGGCTACACCTTC
clone size: NA; D gene: TRBD1; J gene: TRBJ1-1; V gene: TRBV7-9; CDR3 protein: CASSLSRGRFTEAFF; CDR3 DNA: TGTGCCAGCAGCTTAAGCAGGGGGCGGTTCACTGAAGCTTTCTTT
clone size: NA; D gene: NA; J gene: TRBJ1-3; V gene: TRBV20-1; CDR3 protein: CSARKGNTIYF; CDR3 DNA: TGCAGTGCTAGAAAGGGAAACACCATATATTTT
clone size: NA; D gene: NA; J gene: TRBJ2-1; V gene: TRBV9; CDR3 protein: CASSVGGGLAVPNNEQFF; CDR3 DNA: TGTGCCAGCAGCGTAGGAGGGGGGCTAGCGGTTCCTAACAATGAGCAGTTCTTC
clone size: NA; D gene: NA; J gene: TRBJ2-5; V gene: TRBV29-1; CDR3 protein: CSVESLIQETQYF; CDR3 DNA: TGCAGCGTTGAGTCACTTATCCAAGAGACCCAGTACTTC
clone size: few; D gene: NA; J gene: TRBJ2-4; V gene: TRBV7-9; CDR3 protein: CASSYQPTGTIAKNIQYF; CDR3 DNA: TGTGCCAGCAGCTACCAACCTACAGGGACAATAGCCAAAAACATTCAGTACTTC
clone size: many; D gene: NA; J gene: TRBJ2-6; V gene: TRBV11-2; CDR3 protein: CASSSQGAGANVLTF; CDR3 DNA: TGTGCCAGCAGCTCCCAGGGAGCTGGGGCCAACGTCCTGACTTTC
clone size: NA; D gene: NA; J gene: TRBJ2-5; V gene: TRBV5-1; CDR3 protein: CASSSPSYQETQYF; CDR3 DNA: TGCGCCAGCAGCTCGCCCTCGTACCAAGAGACCCAGTACTTC
clone size: few; D gene: NA; J gene: TRBJ1-1; V gene: TRBV19; CDR3 protein: CASTYGVNTEAFF; CDR3 DNA: TGTGCCAGTACCTACGGGGTGAACACTGAAGCTTTCTTT
clone size: few; D gene: NA; J gene: TRBJ2-3; V gene: TRBV10-2; CDR3 protein: CASSVFAGRTDTQYF; CDR3 DNA: TGCGCCAGCAGTGTTTTTGCGGGCCGCACAGATACGCAGTATTTT
clone size: NA; D gene: TRBD1; J gene: TRBJ1-5; V gene: TRBV2; CDR3 protein: CASIRDRGSNQPQHF; CDR3 DNA: TGTGCCAGCATCCGGGACAGAGGATCCAATCAGCCCCAGCATTTT
clone size: NA; D gene: NA; J gene: TRBJ2-1; V gene: TRBV2; CDR3 protein: CASSGDHWDEQFF; CDR3 DNA: TGTGCCAGCAGTGGAGACCATTGGGATGAGCAGTTCTTC
clone size: once; D gene: TRBD2; J gene: TRBJ2-3; V gene: TRBV2; CDR3 protein: CASSELRLAGVLGTDTQYF; CDR3 DNA: TGTGCCAGCAGTGAGCTTCGACTAGCGGGAGTACTTGGCACAGATACGCAGTATTTT
clone size: NA; D gene: TRBD2; J gene: TRBJ2-7; V gene: TRBV4-1; CDR3 protein: CASSLAGPPAEQYF; CDR3 DNA: TGCGCCAGCAGCCTAGCGGGGCCGCCCGCCGAGCAGTACTTC
clone size: NA; D gene: TRBD1; J gene: TRBJ1-2; V gene: TRBV2; CDR3 protein: CASRTGEGAYGYTF; CDR3 DNA: TGTGCCAGCAGAACAGGGGAGGGGGCCTATGGCTACACCTTC
clone size: NA; D gene: TRBD2; J gene: TRBJ2-7; V gene: TRBV27; CDR3 protein: CASSLREGPYEQYF; CDR3 DNA: TGTGCCAGCAGTTTGCGGGAGGGCCCCTACGAGCAGTACTTC
clone size: few; D gene: NA; J gene: TRBJ1-2; V gene: TRBV19; CDR3 protein: CASSPGRDYGYTF; CDR3 DNA: TGTGCCAGTAGCCCGGGACGGGACTATGGCTACACCTTC
clone size: NA; D gene: NA; J gene: TRBJ2-5; V gene: TRBV18; CDR3 protein: CASSPPEQQETQYF; CDR3 DNA: TGTGCCAGCTCACCACCCGAACAGCAAGAGACCCAGTACTTC